The 31 T cell receptor beta chains below were found in one sample sequenced in a study of blood T cell repertoires in COVID-19. Sequencing was performed with immunoSEQ multiplex PCR; in TCRdb, only in-frame clones are kept and a portion is missing. The top ten hold over 6% of the sample, which has about 340,000 clones, around 86% seen once. The sample taken for sequencing was peripheral blood. The receptors here all came from a woman aged 45 to 65 with COVID-19, enrolled during active disease.

The rearrangement links TRBV28 to TRBJ2-3, with 7 nucleotides matching TRBD2. The CDR3 loop spans 15 amino acids. With 5 bases clipped from V and 3 bases from J, the junction kept 8 bases outside the gene matches. Looked up from germline, CDR1 is MDHEN and CDR2 is SYDVKM. CDR3 protein: CASSPGGSRTDTQYF. The CDR3, as DNA: TGTGCCAGCAGTCCGGGAGGCAGTCGTACAGATACGCAGTATTTT.

The rearrangement joins TRBV3-1 (or the pseudogene TRBV3-2) to TRBJ1-1, with D tentatively TRBD1 (6 bases). V was pared by 0 bases and J by 5 bases, with 13 bases between. This CDR3 comprises 15 residues. CDR1 is LGHDT, CDR2 YNNKEL, per germline (reference sequence). Here the CDR3 reads CASSQESSGETEAFF. Here the CDR3 DNA reads TGTGCCAGCAGCCAAGAGAGTTCAGGGGAAACTGAAGCTTTCTTT.

In its sample, this clone was seen once. The rearrangement joins TRBV2 to TRBJ2-5; TRBD1 is a possible D gene (6 bases). This CDR3 is 13 amino acids long. Between the trimmed V and J ends, which lost 4 bases and 4 bases, there was a span of 10 bases. CDR1 is SNHLY, CDR2 FYNNEI, per germline. For the CDR3, the DNA is TGTGCCAGCAGTGGTCAGGGGAGAGAGACCCAGTACTTC. It codes for CASSGQGRETQYF.

The chain has TRBV24-1 and TRBJ2-5; 7 nucleotides align to TRBD1. V was pared by 4 bases and J by 1 base, with 5 bases of the junction left unmatched. Germline CDR1 is KGHDR and CDR2 is SFDVKD. The CDR3 runs to 15 residues. CDR3 coding DNA: TGTGCCACCAGTGAGGTTGGACAGGTCCAAGAGACCCAGTACTTC. Translating it yields CATSEVGQVQETQYF.

The chain carries TRBV10-3 and TRBJ1-1, with D possibly being TRBD1 (6 bases). Per the germline V gene, CDR1 is ENHRY and CDR2 is SYGVKD. The V end lost 11 bases, the J end lost 7 bases, and 20 bases lay between the germline ends. CDR3 size: 13 residues. The CDR3 sequence is CAAQSQGTGEAFF. CDR3 sequence (DNA): TGTGCCGCCCAATCACAGGGTACCGGTGAAGCTTTCTTT.

This clone came up a few times. V and J are TRBV5-5 and TRBJ1-2; a possible D gene is TRBD1 (5 bases). This CDR3 region has 13 residues. V lost 5 bases and J lost 6, with 14 bases in between. Germline V gives CDR1 SGHKS, CDR2 YYEKEE (reference sequence). CDR3 in DNA: TGTGCCAGCAGTCCCCCGTCAGGGAATGGCTACACCTTC. Residues: CASSPPSGNGYTF.

The chain recombines TRBV15 with TRBJ1-2; tentative D call: TRBD1 (5 bases). V was trimmed by 5 bases and J by 7 bases, leaving 17 bases between them. This CDR3 region has 14 residues. Germline V gives CDR1 LNHNV, CDR2 YYDKDF (reference sequence). CDR3 amino acids: CATSEWGGTGGYTF. The CDR3 DNA reads TGTGCCACCAGCGAGTGGGGCGGGACGGGTGGCTACACCTTC.

This clone appeared once. The rearrangement links TRBV2 to TRBJ1-5; possible D gene TRBD1, 5 bases. CDR1 and CDR2 (germline): SNHLY, FYNNEI. Between the trimmed V and J ends, which lost 6 bases and 5 bases, there was a span of 20 bases. The CDR3 is 16 amino acids. CDR3 nucleotide sequence: TGTGCCAGCAGGATAACCCCGCCCGGAGGGGATCAGCCCCAGCATTTT. It is translated as CASRITPPGGDQPQHF.

This chain links TRBV7-2 with TRBJ2-3; TRBD1 agrees at 8 bases. With V trimmed by 4 bases and J by 0 bases, 3 bases remained unmatched. CDR1 is SGHTA, CDR2 FQGNSA, per germline. This CDR3 has 15 amino acids. CDR3 in DNA: TGTGCCAGCAGCTCACAGGGGGTTAGCACAGATACGCAGTATTTT. Encoded protein: CASSSQGVSTDTQYF.

Concerning this clone: At the DNA level, this CDR3 is encoded by other sequences in the same sample as well. The chain carries TRBV5-1 and TRBJ2-3; 8 bases match TRBD2. This CDR3 is built from 12 residues. Germline loops: CDR1 SGHRS, CDR2 YFSETQ. V lost 4 bases, J lost 5 bases, and 0 bases stayed unmatched. CDR3 sequence (DNA): TGCGCCAGCAGCCGGGGGGGAGATACGCAGTATTTT. This sequence encodes CASSRGGDTQYF.

This rearrangement joins TRBV6-2 or TRBV6-3 to TRBJ2-7; no firm D call. This CDR3 comprises 14 residues. V was shortened by 2 bases and J by 8 bases, with 16 bases between the two germline ends. The germline V gene has CDR1 MNHEY and CDR2 SVGEGT. CDR3 residues: CASSYELLGSKQYF. CDR3 DNA: TGTGCCAGCAGTTACGAACTTCTTGGTAGCAAGCAGTACTTC.

This chain links TRBV11-2 with TRBJ2-2; 7 bases align to TRBD1. CDR3 length: 17 residues. J gave up 4 bases and V 2 bases, and 10 bases lay outside the gene matches. Germline V lookup: CDR1 SGHAT, CDR2 FQNNGV. This CDR3 reads CASSLSSAQGFTGELFF. Written as DNA, the CDR3 is TGTGCCAGCAGCTTAAGTTCCGCACAGGGGTTCACCGGGGAGCTGTTTTTT.

The chain couples TRBV24-1 to TRBJ2-7; no reliable D call. The CDR3 contains 12 residues. V was clipped by 1 base and J by 4 bases, with 4 bases between them. In germline, CDR1 is KGHDR, CDR2 SFDVKD. This CDR3 reads CATSDFLYEQYF. CDR3 bases: TGTGCCACCAGTGATTTTCTTTACGAGCAGTACTTC.

The gene calls are TRBV27 and TRBJ1-2; 7 bases line up with TRBD1. Germline trimming cut 4 bases from V and 5 bases from J; bases unmatched to any gene: 16. Germline V gives CDR1 MNHEY, CDR2 SMNVEV (reference sequence). The CDR3 consists of 17 residues. CDR3 sequence (DNA): TGTGCCAGCAGTTCGTATGGCCAACAGGGACAGTCATATGGCTACACCTTC. This gives the protein CASSSYGQQGQSYGYTF.

The chain links TRBV5-8 to TRBJ2-2; TRBD1 is a possible D gene (6 bases). Trimming took off 0 bases at V and 1 base at J, with 16 bases between the two ends. Germline CDR1 is SGHTS and CDR2 is YDEGEE. CDR3 length: 18 residues. CDR3 bases: TGTGCCAGCAGCTTGGTCCGGTTCACAGGGCAGAACACCGGGGAGCTGTTTTTT. Translation gives CASSLVRFTGQNTGELFF.

The chain is built from TRBV2 and TRBJ2-1; 8 bases fit TRBD2. Germline lookup yields CDR1 SNHLY and CDR2 FYNNEI. The CDR3 has 15 residues. Germline trimming cut 6 bases from V and 2 bases from J; bases unmatched to any gene: 6. The CDR3 protein is CASRPGLAAYNEQFF. DNA for the CDR3: TGTGCCAGCAGACCCGGACTAGCAGCCTACAATGAGCAGTTCTTC. Full variable domain (missing parts from reference TRBV2 and TRBJ2-1): EPEVTQTPSHQVTQMGQEVILRCVPISNHLYFYWYRQILGQKVEFLVSFYNNEISEKSEIFDDQFSVERPDGSNFTLKIRSTKLEDSAMYFCASRPGLAAYNEQFFGPGTRLTVL.

Comment on this clone: Additional DNA sequences in this sample encode the identical CDR3. The chain uses TRBV5-1 and TRBJ2-5; D possibly corresponds to TRBD2 (6 bases). This CDR3 comprises 13 residues. In germline, CDR1 is SGHRS, CDR2 YFSETQ. V was shortened by 2 bases and J by 5 bases, with 10 bases between the two germline ends. The CDR3 DNA reads as TGCGCCAGCAGCTTAGGGAGCGGGGAGACCCAGTACTTC. It codes for CASSLGSGETQYF.

The J gene is TRBJ2-5, the V gene TRBV7-3; D is unresolved. CDR1 SGHTA and CDR2 FQGTGA come from the germline V gene. Trimming cost V 2 bases and J 1 base, with 5 bases left between them. This CDR3 has 13 residues. The CDR3 region is CASSLGPQETQYF. The CDR3 DNA reads TGTGCCAGCAGCTTAGGGCCCCAAGAGACCCAGTACTTC.

The chain links TRBV30 to TRBJ2-5, with D possibly TRBD1 on 6 matching bases. V was clipped by 1 base and J by 0 bases, with 15 bases between them. The CDR3 runs to 16 residues. Germline V gene lookup returns CDR1 GTSNPN and CDR2 SVGIG (reference sequence). For the CDR3, the DNA is TGTGCCTGGAGTGGCAACCCCAGGGGCGACCAAGAGACCCAGTACTTC. Translation gives CAWSGNPRGDQETQYF.

This clone has only one observation. The chain joins TRBV27 to TRBJ2-1; 14 positions match TRBD2. CDR3 size: 18 residues. Germline V gene lookup returns CDR1 MNHEY and CDR2 SMNVEV (reference sequence). V was pared by 6 bases and J by 0 bases, with 7 bases of the junction left unmatched. CDR3: CASSRGTSGSGSYNEQFF. The DNA of the CDR3 is TGTGCCAGCAGCCGCGGGACTAGCGGGAGCGGCTCCTACAATGAGCAGTTCTTC.

V and J are TRBV5-1 and TRBJ2-5; the match to TRBD1 covers 7 bases. The germline V gene has CDR1 SGHRS and CDR2 YFSETQ. V gave up 4 bases and J gave up 5 bases; unmatched junction bases: 5. CDR3 size: 13 residues. CDR3 sequence reads: CASSRQGSETQYF. CDR3 coding DNA: TGCGCCAGCAGCAGACAGGGTTCGGAGACCCAGTACTTC.

V and J are TRBV19 and TRBJ1-3; TRBD1 agrees at 11 bases. The germline V gene encodes CDR1 LNHDA and CDR2 SQIVND (reference sequence). This CDR3 contains 14 residues. V was pared by 6 bases and J by 4 bases, with 2 bases of the junction left unmatched. This chain's CDR3 is CASRGQGEGNTIYF. The CDR3, as DNA: TGTGCCAGTAGGGGACAGGGGGAAGGAAACACCATATATTTT.

This chain joins TRBV25-1 and TRBJ2-2; D possibly corresponds to TRBD2 (7 bases). The CDR3 spans 15 residues. Germline V gene lookup returns CDR1 MGHDK and CDR2 SYGVNS. V shed 3 bases and J shed 6 bases, with 14 bases lying between them. The CDR3: CASSDGRGRSGELFF. The CDR3 nucleotides are TGTGCCAGCAGTGATGGGAGGGGGAGGTCCGGGGAGCTGTTTTTT.

The chain combines TRBV18 with TRBJ2-7; 9 bases line up with TRBD2. CDR3 length: 15 residues. V shed 2 bases, J shed 0 bases, and the junction held 2 bases outside the gene matches. The germline V gene has CDR1 KGHSH and CDR2 LQKENI. The CDR3 nucleotides read TGTGCCAGCTCACCATCTAGCGGGATCTCCTACGAGCAGTACTTC. The encoded protein is CASSPSSGISYEQYF.

The gene calls are TRBV9 and TRBJ2-7; 7 bases line up with TRBD2. Germline CDR1 SGDLS, CDR2 YYNGEE. The CDR3 is made up of 16 amino acids. Trimming cost V 0 bases and J 2 bases; bases outside gene matches: 8. In DNA form, the CDR3 reads TGTGCCAGCAGCGTAGATGGCGGGAGCGGCACCTACGAGCAGTACTTC. Its translation: CASSVDGGSGTYEQYF.

The V call is TRBV7-2, the J call TRBJ1-4; TRBD1 matches at 10 bases. Trimming removed 6 bases from V and 5 bases from J; junction bases left unmatched: 6. Germline loops: CDR1 SGHTA, CDR2 FQGNSA. The CDR3 has 15 amino acids. Written as DNA, the CDR3 is TGTGCCAGCAGACCAGACAGGGGGCGGAATGAAAAACTGTTTTTT. It specifies CASRPDRGRNEKLFF. Looking up the rest from reference TRBV7-2 and TRBJ1-4 gives the full variable domain: GAGVSQSPSNKVTEKGKDVELRCDPISGHTALYWYRQSLGQGLEFLIYFQGNSAPDKSGLPSDRFSAERTGGSVSTLTIQRTQQEDSAVYLCASRPDRGRNEKLFFGSGTQLSVL.

This clone was seen a handful of times. The V call is TRBV27, the J call TRBJ2-1; D may be TRBD2 (6 bases). The CDR3 extends over 14 amino acids. Germline lookup yields CDR1 MNHEY and CDR2 SMNVEV (reference sequence). Trimming removed 0 bases at V and 3 bases at J, with 6 bases between. The DNA for the CDR3 is TGTGCCAGCAGTTTATCGGAGGGCTACAATGAGCAGTTCTTC. This codes for CASSLSEGYNEQFF.

The chain uses TRBV5-1 and TRBJ2-3; the match to TRBD1 covers 8 bases. Germline values: CDR1 SGHRS, CDR2 YFSETQ. The CDR3 contains 16 residues. The ends lost 4 bases at V and 3 bases at J; junction bases unmatched: 10. CDR3 residues: CASSRSPGGGTDTQYF. Written as DNA, the CDR3 is TGCGCCAGCAGCCGGAGTCCAGGGGGCGGAACAGATACGCAGTATTTT.

The chain has TRBV7-2 and TRBJ2-7, with a possible D match to TRBD1 (5 bases). The CDR3 extends over 14 amino acids. From germline, CDR1 is SGHTA and CDR2 FQGNSA. The germline V and J ends were trimmed by 5 bases and 0 bases, with 11 bases remaining between them. CDR3 nucleotide sequence: TGTGCCAGCAGCCCCACCAGGGTCTCCTACGAGCAGTACTTC. This codes for CASSPTRVSYEQYF.

The rearrangement uses TRBV11-2 and TRBJ2-5, with 7 positions matching TRBD2. Germline CDR1 reads SGHAT; CDR2 reads FQNNGV. The CDR3 covers 18 residues. The trim removed 0 bases at V and 1 base at J, leaving 11 bases unmatched. The CDR3 DNA follows: TGTGCCAGCAGCTTAGATGTCGGTCTAGCGGAACCCCAAGAGACCCAGTACTTC. Protein: CASSLDVGLAEPQETQYF.

The chain recombines TRBV7-8 with TRBJ1-2; 11 positions match TRBD1. Trimming took 5 bases from V and 0 from J; bases not matched to a gene: 8. The V gene's germline CDR1 is SGHVS and CDR2 FQNEAQ. The CDR3 runs 17 residues. CDR3 sequence: CASSRWDRGDSNYGYTF. The CDR3 bases are TGTGCCAGCAGCAGATGGGACAGGGGGGATTCTAACTATGGCTACACCTTC.